What follows describes a single TCR beta chain. This sample is part of a study of molecular identifiers for immune sequencing clone quantification. Germline CDR1 reads MNHEY; CDR2 reads SMNVEV (reference sequence). V gave up 3 bases and J gave up 2 bases; unmatched junction bases: 10. This CDR3 contains 16 residues. TCRdb re-called the PCR reads with MiXCR, one entry per CDR3 protein. The table shows about 640,000 distinct CDR3 sequences, with just under 20% occurring only once. Sequences were obtained from naive CD8+ T cells from blood, with Jurkat cell RNA spiked in. As to subset: FACS-sorted CD8+CD4-CCR7+CD45RA+ naive T cells. This receptor was obtained from a human donor in good health. Some libraries in this study had Jurkat cell RNA spiked in. V is TRBV27 and J is TRBJ2-7; 7 nucleotides align to TRBD2. The CDR3: CASSLGGMVVTYEQYF. CDR3 sequence (DNA): TGTGCCAGCAGTTTGGGGGGGATGGTTGTAACCTACGAGCAGTACTTC.